This TCR beta chain was recorded in a study of blood T cells in healthy people across ages. The CDR3 covers 16 residues. The V and J ends lost 6 bases and 3 bases, in that order; junction bases with no gene match: 10. The table lists this clonotype with a few counts. It was with a sample-barcoded 5' primer and a J-beta primer mix that a second PCR of about 7 to 12 cycles was run. MiXCR, run by TCRdb on the 5' RACE reads, gives a single entry per CDR3 protein. The sample includes some 1,000,000 distinct CDR3 sequences, under 30% seen only once; the top ten take approximately 0.7%. These sequences were also reported in another study, on T cells of mothers and their children.

The chain recombines TRBV12-3 or TRBV12-4 with TRBJ2-2; TRBD2 agrees at 7 bases. The sequenced sample consisted of blood. This TCR was sampled from a girl aged 2-15 years in good health. CDR3 sequence (DNA): TGTGCCAGCAGCTCCCCCGGAGGGAGGGACACCGGGGAGCTGTTTTTT. Translating it yields CASSSPGGRDTGELFF.